The subject of this entry is one T cell receptor (beta chain). In the source study's methods: The assay estimated nucleated cells by amplifying reference gene primers. TCRdb's table, derived via immunoSEQ multiplex PCR, lists solely in-frame clones and lacks some. That table furnishes V, J and clone size, whereas the DNA furnished D and trimming. The top ten clones hold roughly 14% of a sample with 190,000 or so clones, less than 80% of them seen once. The data stem from a study of blood T cell repertoires in COVID-19. About the research overall: The samples span acute and convalescent COVID-19 from the United States, Italy and Spain. The cDNA or gDNA used as material had been derived from T cells, B-cell-depleted T cells, or PBMCs.

Sequenced sample: peripheral blood. This sequence originates from a man aged 45-65 years who had recovered from COVID-19.

CDR3 in amino acids: CASSPQQERELFF. The DNA for the CDR3 is TGTGCCAGCTCACCACAACAGGAACGGGAGCTGTTTTTT. This rearrangement joins TRBV18 to TRBJ2-2, with D perhaps matching TRBD1 (5 bases). The CDR3 is 13 amino acids. With 1 base removed from V and 9 bases from J, the gap between germline ends came to 9 bases. Looked up from germline, CDR1 is KGHSH and CDR2 is LQKENI.